The clone carrying this T cell receptor beta chain was seen a handful of times. No antigen is known for it. In TCRdb, the 5' RACE reads were re-called with MiXCR into one record per CDR3 protein. The table shows around 400,000 distinct CDR3 sequences, with about 24% occurring only once. The data belong to a study of T-cell memory formation after mild COVID-19. Across the study: Largely, TCR clusters stayed within a single donor.

Study results and caveats: Contracting CD4+ clones lay largely in CM and EM, with CD8+ ones residing in EMRA.

The germline gives CDR1 KGHDR, CDR2 SFDVKD. Deletions cut 2 bases from V and 3 bases from J, with 18 bases between. This CDR3 region has 17 residues. The chain has TRBV24-1 and TRBJ1-2; the D gene is possibly TRBD1 (5 bases). Input material: PBMCs or a T cell subset sorted from them (not recorded which). This clonotype was sampled from an adult woman who had mild COVID-19 (a few samples of this study predate the infection). Cell type and time point are not known. CDR3 region: CATSDSPRGKGDYGYTF. The CDR3 nucleotides read TGTGCCACCAGTGATTCCCCCAGAGGGAAAGGGGACTATGGCTACACCTTC.